This T cell receptor (beta chain) was sequenced for a study of response to subunit inactivated influenza vaccine. In TCRdb, the RT-PCR reads were re-called with MiXCR into one record per CDR3 protein. The repertoire holds about 520,000 distinct CDR3 sequences, with 25% as singletons. The junction had 11 bases not matched to a gene; V was cut back by 0 bases and J by 5 bases. The CDR3 contains 17 residues. Germline CDR1 and CDR2: LGHDT and YNNKEL (reference sequence). The sequence was obtained from a man aged 50 to 59 who received an inactivated influenza vaccine. The chain couples TRBV3-1 to TRBJ1-1; 8 nucleotides match TRBD1. The sample in question was CD4+ T cells sorted from PBMCs, obtained 4 to 6 days after vaccination. DNA of the CDR3: TGTGCCAGCAGCCAAGATCTCCGGACAGGGCTGAGGACTGAAGCTTTCTTT. Its protein is CASSQDLRTGLRTEAFF.